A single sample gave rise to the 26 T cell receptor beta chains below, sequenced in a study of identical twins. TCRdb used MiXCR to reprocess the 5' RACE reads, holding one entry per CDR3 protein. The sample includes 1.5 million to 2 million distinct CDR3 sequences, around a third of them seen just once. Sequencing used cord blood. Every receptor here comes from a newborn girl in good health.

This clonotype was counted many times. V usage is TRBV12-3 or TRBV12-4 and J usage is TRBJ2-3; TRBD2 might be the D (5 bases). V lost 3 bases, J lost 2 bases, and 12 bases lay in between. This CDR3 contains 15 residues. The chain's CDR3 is CASSFRLADTDTQYF. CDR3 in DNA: TGTGCCAGCAGTTTTCGGCTAGCCGACACAGATACGCAGTATTTT.

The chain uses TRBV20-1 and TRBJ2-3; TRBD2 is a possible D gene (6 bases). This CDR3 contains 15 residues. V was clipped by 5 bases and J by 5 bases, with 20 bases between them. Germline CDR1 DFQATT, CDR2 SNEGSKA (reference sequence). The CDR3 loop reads CSAVNAAGSGDTQYF. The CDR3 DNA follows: TGCAGTGCTGTCAACGCTGCGGGGTCGGGAGATACGCAGTATTTT.

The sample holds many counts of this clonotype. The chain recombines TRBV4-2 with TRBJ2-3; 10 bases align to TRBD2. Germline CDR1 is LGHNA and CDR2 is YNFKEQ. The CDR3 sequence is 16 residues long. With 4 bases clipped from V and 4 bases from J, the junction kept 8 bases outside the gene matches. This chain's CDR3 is CASSRLAGGGADTQYF. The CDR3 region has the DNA TGTGCCAGCAGCCGATTAGCGGGAGGAGGGGCAGATACGCAGTATTTT.

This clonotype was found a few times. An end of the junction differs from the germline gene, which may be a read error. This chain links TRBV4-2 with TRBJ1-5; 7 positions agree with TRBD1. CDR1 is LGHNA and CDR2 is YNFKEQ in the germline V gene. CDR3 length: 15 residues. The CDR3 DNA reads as TGTGCCAGCAGCTTCGGAGTGACAGGGAATCACCCCCAGCATTTT. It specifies CASSFGVTGNHPQHF.

Here the CDR3 DNA reads TGTGCCAGCAGCCAAGTCCTTCTAGCGGGGAGCTCCTACAATGAGCAGTACTTC. This encodes CASSQVLLAGSSYNEQYF. The chain is built from TRBV3-1 and TRBJ2-1; 9 bases agree with TRBD2. Gene TRBJ2-7 matches the end of the DNA better, so the J call may be wrong. The CDR3 extends over 18 amino acids. CDR1 and CDR2 (germline): LGHDT, YNNKEL (reference sequence).

CDR3 bases: TGTGCCAGCGCCGGGACAGGGGATCAGCCCCAGCATTTT. Translated: CASAGTGDQPQHF. The chain recombines TRBV7-9 with TRBJ1-5; 10 nucleotides match TRBD1. The CDR3 sequence is 13 residues long. CDR1 and CDR2 from the germline V gene are SEHNR and FQNEAQ (reference sequence). V shed 8 bases and J 5 bases; nucleotides not matched to a gene: 3.

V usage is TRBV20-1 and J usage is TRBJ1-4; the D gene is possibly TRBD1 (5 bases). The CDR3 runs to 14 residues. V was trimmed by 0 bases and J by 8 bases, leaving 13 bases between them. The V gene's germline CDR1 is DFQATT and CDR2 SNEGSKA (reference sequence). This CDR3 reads CSARDGARPEKLFF. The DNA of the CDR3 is TGCAGTGCTAGAGATGGGGCGCGCCCCGAAAAACTGTTTTTT.

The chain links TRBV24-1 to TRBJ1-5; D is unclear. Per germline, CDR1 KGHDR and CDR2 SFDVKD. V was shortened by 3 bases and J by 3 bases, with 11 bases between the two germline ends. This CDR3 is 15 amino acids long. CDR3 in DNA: TGTGCCACCAGTGATATTGGGCCCTTCAATCAGCCCCAGCATTTT. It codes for CATSDIGPFNQPQHF.

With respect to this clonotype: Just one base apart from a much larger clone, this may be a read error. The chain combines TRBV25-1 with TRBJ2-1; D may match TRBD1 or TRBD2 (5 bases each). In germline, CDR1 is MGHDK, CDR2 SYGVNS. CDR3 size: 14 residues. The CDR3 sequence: CASSDPGTINEQVF. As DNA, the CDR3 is TGTGCCAGCAGTGACCCAGGGACCATCAATGAGCAGGTCTTC.

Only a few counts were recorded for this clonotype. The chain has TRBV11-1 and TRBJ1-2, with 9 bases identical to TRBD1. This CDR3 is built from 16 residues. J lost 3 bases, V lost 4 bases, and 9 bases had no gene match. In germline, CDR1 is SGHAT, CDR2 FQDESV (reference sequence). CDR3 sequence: CASSSQRTGADYGYTF. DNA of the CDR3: TGTGCCAGCAGCTCCCAACGGACAGGGGCGGACTATGGCTACACCTTC.

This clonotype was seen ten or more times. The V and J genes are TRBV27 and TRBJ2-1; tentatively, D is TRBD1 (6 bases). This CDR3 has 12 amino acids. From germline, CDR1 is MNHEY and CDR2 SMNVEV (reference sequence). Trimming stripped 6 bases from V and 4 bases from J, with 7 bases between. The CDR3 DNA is TGTGCCAGCAGAGGGGGTTACAATGAGCAGTTCTTC. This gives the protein CASRGGYNEQFF.

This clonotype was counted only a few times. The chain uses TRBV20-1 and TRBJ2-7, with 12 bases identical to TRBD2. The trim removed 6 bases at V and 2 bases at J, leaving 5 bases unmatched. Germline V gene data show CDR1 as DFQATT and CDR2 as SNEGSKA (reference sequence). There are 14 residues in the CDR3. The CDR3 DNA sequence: TGCAGTGCACGACTAGCGGGAGCGGCCTACGAGCAGTACTTC. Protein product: CSARLAGAAYEQYF.

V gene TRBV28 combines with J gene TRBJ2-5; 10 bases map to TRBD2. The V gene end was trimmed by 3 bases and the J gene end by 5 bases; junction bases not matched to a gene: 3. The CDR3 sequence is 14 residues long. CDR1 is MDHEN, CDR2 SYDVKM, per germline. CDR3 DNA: TGTGCCAGCAGTTTCCTAGCGGGAGTGGAGACCCAGTACTTC. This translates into CASSFLAGVETQYF. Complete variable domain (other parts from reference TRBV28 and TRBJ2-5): DVKVTQSSRYLVKRTGEKVFLECVQDMDHENMFWYRQDPGLGLRLIYFSYDVKMKEKGDIPEGYSVSREKKERFSLILESASTNQTSMYLCASSFLAGVETQYFGPGTRLLVL.

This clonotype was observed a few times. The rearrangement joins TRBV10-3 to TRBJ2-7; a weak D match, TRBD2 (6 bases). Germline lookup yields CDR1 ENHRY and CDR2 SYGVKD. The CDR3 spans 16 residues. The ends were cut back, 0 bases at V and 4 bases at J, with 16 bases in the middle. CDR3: CAISESTSGGRYEQYF. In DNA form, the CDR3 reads TGTGCCATCAGTGAGTCGACATCTGGAGGGCGATACGAGCAGTACTTC.

Here the CDR3 reads CASSLAETGPNSPLHF. DNA for the CDR3: TGTGCCAGCAGCTTGGCTGAGACAGGGCCTAATTCACCCCTCCACTTT. The chain has TRBV7-9 and TRBJ1-6, with 7 bases matching TRBD1. The V gene's germline CDR1 is SEHNR and CDR2 FQNEAQ (reference sequence). J gave up 6 bases and V 3 bases, and 8 bases lay outside the gene matches. The length of the CDR3 is 16 residues.

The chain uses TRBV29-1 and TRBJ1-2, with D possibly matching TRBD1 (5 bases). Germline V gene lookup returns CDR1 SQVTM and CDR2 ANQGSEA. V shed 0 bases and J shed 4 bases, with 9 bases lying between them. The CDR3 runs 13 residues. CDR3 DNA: TGCAGCGTTGAAGATTCAGGGTTCTATGGCTACACCTTC. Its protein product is CSVEDSGFYGYTF.

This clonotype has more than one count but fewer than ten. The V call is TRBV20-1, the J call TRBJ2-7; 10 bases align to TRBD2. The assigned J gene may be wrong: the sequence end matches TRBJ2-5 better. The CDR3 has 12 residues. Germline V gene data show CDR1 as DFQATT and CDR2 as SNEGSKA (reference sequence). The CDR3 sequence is CSARTSGGTQYF. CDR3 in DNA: TGCAGTGCACGGACTAGCGGCGGGACCCAGTACTTC.

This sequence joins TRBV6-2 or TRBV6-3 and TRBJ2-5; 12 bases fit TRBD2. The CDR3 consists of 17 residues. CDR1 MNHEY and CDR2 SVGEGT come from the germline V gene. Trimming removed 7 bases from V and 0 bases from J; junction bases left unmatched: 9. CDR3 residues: CASTRRTSGIYQETQYF. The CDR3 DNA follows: TGTGCCAGCACTCGACGGACTAGCGGGATCTACCAAGAGACCCAGTACTTC.

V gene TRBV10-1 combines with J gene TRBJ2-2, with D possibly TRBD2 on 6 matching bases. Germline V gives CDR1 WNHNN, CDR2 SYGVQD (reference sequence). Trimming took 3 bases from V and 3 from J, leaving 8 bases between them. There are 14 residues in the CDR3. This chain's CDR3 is CASSDTGDTGELFF. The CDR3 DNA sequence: TGCGCCAGCAGTGACACGGGAGACACCGGGGAGCTGTTTTTT.

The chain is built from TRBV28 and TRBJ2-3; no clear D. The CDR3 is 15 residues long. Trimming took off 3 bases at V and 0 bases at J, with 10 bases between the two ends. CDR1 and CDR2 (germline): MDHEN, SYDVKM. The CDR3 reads CASSFATPSTDTQYF. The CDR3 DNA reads TGTGCCAGCAGTTTTGCGACTCCCAGCACAGATACGCAGTATTTT.

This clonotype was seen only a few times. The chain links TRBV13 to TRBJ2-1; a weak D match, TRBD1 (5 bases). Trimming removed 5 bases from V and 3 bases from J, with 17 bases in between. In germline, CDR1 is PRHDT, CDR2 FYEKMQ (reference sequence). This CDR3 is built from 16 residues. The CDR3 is CASSGRGASSYNEQFF. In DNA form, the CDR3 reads TGTGCCAGCAGCGGTCGTGGGGCTAGTAGCTACAATGAGCAGTTCTTC. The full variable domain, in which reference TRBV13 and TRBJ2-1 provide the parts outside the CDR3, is AAGVIQSPRHLIKEKRETATLKCYPIPRHDTVYWYQQGPGQDPQFLISFYEKMQSDKGSIPDRFSAQQFSDYHSELNMSSLELGDSALYFCASSGRGASSYNEQFFGPGTRLTVL.

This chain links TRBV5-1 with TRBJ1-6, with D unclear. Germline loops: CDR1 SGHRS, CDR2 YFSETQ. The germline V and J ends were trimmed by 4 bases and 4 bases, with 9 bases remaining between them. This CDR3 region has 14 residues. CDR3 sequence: CASSAGRYNSPLHF. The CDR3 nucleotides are TGCGCCAGCAGCGCCGGACGGTATAATTCACCCCTCCACTTT.

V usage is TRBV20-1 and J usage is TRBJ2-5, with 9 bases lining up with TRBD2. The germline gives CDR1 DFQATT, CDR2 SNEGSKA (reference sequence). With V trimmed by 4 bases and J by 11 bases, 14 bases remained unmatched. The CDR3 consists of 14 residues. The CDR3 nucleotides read TGCAGTGCTAAAATAGCGGGAGCCTACAATGAGCAGTACTTC. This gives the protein CSAKIAGAYNEQYF.

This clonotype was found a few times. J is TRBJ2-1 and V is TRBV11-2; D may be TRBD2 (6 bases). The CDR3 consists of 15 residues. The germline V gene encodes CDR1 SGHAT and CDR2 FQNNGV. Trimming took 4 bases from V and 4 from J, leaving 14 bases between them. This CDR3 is CASSSSAGRYNEQFF. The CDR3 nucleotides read TGTGCCAGCAGCTCCTCCGCGGGGAGGTACAATGAGCAGTTCTTC.

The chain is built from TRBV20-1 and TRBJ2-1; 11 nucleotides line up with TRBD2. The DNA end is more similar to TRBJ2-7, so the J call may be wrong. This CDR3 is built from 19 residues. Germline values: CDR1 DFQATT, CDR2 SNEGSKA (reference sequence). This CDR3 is CSARGLAGGSQISYNEQYF. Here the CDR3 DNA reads TGCAGTGCTAGAGGTCTAGCGGGGGGCTCCCAGATCTCCTACAATGAGCAGTACTTC.

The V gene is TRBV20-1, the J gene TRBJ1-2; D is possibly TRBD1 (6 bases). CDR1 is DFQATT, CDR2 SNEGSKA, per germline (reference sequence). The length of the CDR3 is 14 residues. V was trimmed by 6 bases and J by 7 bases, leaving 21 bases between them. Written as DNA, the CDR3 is TGCAGTGCGGCCTACAGGGCCGAATCCCCTGGCTACACCTTC. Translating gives CSAAYRAESPGYTF.